The subject of this entry is one T cell receptor (beta chain). Which antigen it targets is not known. The record has no base qualities; no much larger clone is one base away. This record comes from a study of control samples from healthy donors and cancer patients (dated by TCRdb to 2018 to 2020). The library was built by means of the immunoSEQ multiplex PCR assay. Imported from immuneACCESS, the table was reduced by TCRdb to in-frame sequences with V and J called. These copies leave out some clones; in studies compared against another copy, an unresolved V gene accounts for under half, and the cause of the remainder is not known. The sample data list under 110,000 clones, and about 89% of these were observed just once. The ten top clones hold approximately 8.4% of the sample. Cut back by 0 bases and 0 bases, the V and J ends lie 2 bases apart. From the cysteine up to the phenylalanine, the CDR3 has a length of 13 residues. Only CDR3 DNA is held: 39 bases, read in frame from base 1. The germline V gene (reference sequence) supplies CDR1 WNHNN and CDR2 SYGVQD.

The specimen was blood. The source is a man aged 30-40 years in good health. The rearranged chain carries TRBV10-1 and TRBJ2-5; there is no confident call for the D gene. The DNA sequence is as follows: TGCGCCAGCAGTGAGTCTAACCAAGAGACCCAGTACTTC. Translation gives CASSESNQETQYF.